This T cell receptor beta chain was observed in a study of siplizumab effects on memory and regulatory T cells. Unstimulated subsets comprising naive, memory, effector memory and TEMRA cells were sequenced in a few donor pairs. Comments on this clone: Its antigen is unknown.

Measured with immunoSEQ multiplex PCR; TCRdb has only the in-frame clones, and not every one. The table has 90,000 to 95,000 clones, over 95% seen once. CDR1 and CDR2 (germline): SGHAT, FQDESV (reference sequence). CDR3 length: 14 residues. V was cut by 5 bases and J by 3 bases, with 12 bases left in between. Study-level points and caveats: On average, around 70% of mappable alloreactive CD4+ clones were Treg-derived under siplizumab, against 26.9% in controls.

This chain connects TRBV11-1 to TRBJ2-3; D is possibly TRBD1 or TRBD2 (5 bases each). Source material: naive CD4+ T cells sorted from blood. This receptor was obtained from a human donor in good health. CDR3 sequence: CASSPGAGTDTQYF. The CDR3 coding sequence is TGTGCCAGCAGCCCCGGGGCAGGGACAGATACGCAGTATTTT.